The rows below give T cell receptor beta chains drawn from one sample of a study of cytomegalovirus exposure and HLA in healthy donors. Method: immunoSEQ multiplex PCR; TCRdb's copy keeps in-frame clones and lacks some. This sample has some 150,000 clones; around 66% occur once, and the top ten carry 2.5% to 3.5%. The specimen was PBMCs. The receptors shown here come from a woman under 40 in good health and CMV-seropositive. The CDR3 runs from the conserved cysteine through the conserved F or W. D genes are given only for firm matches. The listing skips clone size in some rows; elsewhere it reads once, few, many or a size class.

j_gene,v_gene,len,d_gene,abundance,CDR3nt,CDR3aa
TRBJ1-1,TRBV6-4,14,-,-,TGTGCCAGCAGTGAAGAATTGGGAGTGACTGAAGCTTTCTTT,CASSEELGVTEAFF
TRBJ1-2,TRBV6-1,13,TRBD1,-,TGTGCCACCGCTGAGGGACAGAACTATGGCTACACCTTC,CATAEGQNYGYTF
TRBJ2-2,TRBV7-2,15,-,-,TGTGCCAGCAGCTTAGGGGGGCGCTACACCGGGGAGCTGTTTTTT,CASSLGGRYTGELFF
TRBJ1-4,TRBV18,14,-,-,TGTGCCAGCTCACCTGGGCCGACAGGAGAAAAACTGTTTTTT,CASSPGPTGEKLFF
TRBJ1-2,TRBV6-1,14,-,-,TGTGCCAGCAGTGAACTTCGAGGCGTATATGGCTACACCTTC,CASSELRGVYGYTF
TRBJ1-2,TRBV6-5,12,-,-,TGTGCCAGTTTGACAGGTGGCTATGGCTACACCTTC,CASLTGGYGYTF
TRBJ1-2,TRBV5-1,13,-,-,TGCGCCAGCAGCGCGGAAGCGTCCTATGGCTACACCTTC,CASSAEASYGYTF
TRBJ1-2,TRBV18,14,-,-,TGTGCCAGCTCCCCCGCGGCCTCGGGGTGGGGCTACACCTTC,CASSPAASGWGYTF
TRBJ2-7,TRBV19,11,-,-,TGTGCCACGGCGGGCGGTCGAGAGCAGTACTTC,CATAGGREQYF
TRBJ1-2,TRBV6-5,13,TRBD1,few,TGTGCCAGCAGTGCGGACAGGGCCTATGGCTACACCTTC,CASSADRAYGYTF
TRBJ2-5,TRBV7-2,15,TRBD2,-,TGTGCCAGCAGCTCGCTAGCGGGAGGGCGCGAGACCCAGTACTTC,CASSSLAGGRETQYF
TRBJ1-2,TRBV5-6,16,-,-,TGTGCCAGCAGCTTAGGATCTGGGTGGGGCAATTATGGCTACACCTTC,CASSLGSGWGNYGYTF
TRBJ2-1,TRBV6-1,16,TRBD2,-,TGTGCCAGCAGTGAAGCGACTAGCGCGTCATACAATGAGCAGTTCTTC,CASSEATSASYNEQFF
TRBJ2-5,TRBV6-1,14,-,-,TGTGCCAGCAGTGAAATTGCAGGGACGGGAGAGCAGTACTTC,CASSEIAGTGEQYF
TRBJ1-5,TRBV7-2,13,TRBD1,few,TGTGCCAGCAGCTCGGGACAGGGGCAGCCCCAGCATTTT,CASSSGQGQPQHF
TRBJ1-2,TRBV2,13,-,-,TGTGCCAGCATTATTCGGGACTGGAATGGCTACACCTTC,CASIIRDWNGYTF
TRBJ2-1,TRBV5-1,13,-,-,TGCGCCAGCAGCTTGTTGGACCAGGGGAATCAGTTCTTC,CASSLLDQGNQFF
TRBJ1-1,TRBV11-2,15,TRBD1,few,TGTGCCAGCAGCTATCCGACAGGGATGAACACTGAAGCTTTCTTT,CASSYPTGMNTEAFF
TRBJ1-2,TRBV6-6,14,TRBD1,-,TGTGCCAGCAACCCGACAGGGGGGGTCTATGGCTACACCTTC,CASNPTGGVYGYTF
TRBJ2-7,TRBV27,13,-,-,TGTGCCAGCAGTTATTCCAGGGCCCACGAGCAGTACTTC,CASSYSRAHEQYF
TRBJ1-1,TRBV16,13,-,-,TGTGCCAGCAGGCGACAACAGAACACTGAAGCTTTCTTT,CASRRQQNTEAFF
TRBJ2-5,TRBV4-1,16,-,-,TGCGCCAGCAGCCATTCCGGGCAGGGTGTGGGAGAGACCCAGTACTTC,CASSHSGQGVGETQYF
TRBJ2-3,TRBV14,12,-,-,TGTGCCAGCAGCCAATGGCCAGATACGCAGTATTTT,CASSQWPDTQYF
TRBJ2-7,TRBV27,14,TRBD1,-,TGTGCCAGCAGTAAGGGACAGGGGATCTACGAGCAGTACTTC,CASSKGQGIYEQYF
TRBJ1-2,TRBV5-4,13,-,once,TGTGCCAGCAGCTTGACCGGAGCCTATGGCTACACCTTC,CASSLTGAYGYTF
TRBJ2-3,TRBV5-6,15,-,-,TGTGCCAGCAGCTTGGCGACGGTTGGGCCAGATACGCAGTATTTT,CASSLATVGPDTQYF
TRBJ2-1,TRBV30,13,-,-,TGTGCCTGGAGTGTAGGGGGGGGGAATGAGCAGTTCTTC,CAWSVGGGNEQFF
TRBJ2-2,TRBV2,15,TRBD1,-,TGTGCCAGCAGTGCTCAGGGGGCGGACACCGGGGAGCTGTTTTTT,CASSAQGADTGELFF
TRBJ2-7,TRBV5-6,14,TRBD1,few,TGTGCCAGCAGCCCGGACAGGGTCTCCTACGAGCAGTACTTC,CASSPDRVSYEQYF
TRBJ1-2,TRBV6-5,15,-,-,TGTGCCAGCAGTTACTTGTCTAGCCGGGTCTATGGCTACACCTTC,CASSYLSSRVYGYTF
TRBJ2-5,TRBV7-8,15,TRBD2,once,TGTGCCAGCAGCAAATCCCGGACTAGCCAAGAGACCCAGTACTTC,CASSKSRTSQETQYF
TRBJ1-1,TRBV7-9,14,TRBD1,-,TGTGCCAGCAGTCCTCGACAGGGCTGGACTGAAGCTTTCTTT,CASSPRQGWTEAFF
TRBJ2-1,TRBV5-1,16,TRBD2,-,TGCGCCAGCAGCTTATCAGAGACTAGCGGGTGGAATGAGCAGTTCTTC,CASSLSETSGWNEQFF
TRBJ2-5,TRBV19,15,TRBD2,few,TGTGCCAGTACCCGAATCGCTAGCGGGAGTGAGACCCAGTACTTC,CASTRIASGSETQYF
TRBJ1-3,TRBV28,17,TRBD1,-,TGTGCCAGCAGTGGGGGGGCAGGGGGCGGCGGTGGAAACACCATATATTTT,CASSGGAGGGGGNTIYF
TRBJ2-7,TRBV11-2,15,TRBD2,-,TGTGCCAGCAGCTTAGGGACTAGCGGGACCTACGAGCAGTACTTC,CASSLGTSGTYEQYF
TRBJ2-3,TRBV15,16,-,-,TGTGCCACCAGCAGAGGCCTTGACAAACGCACAGATACGCAGTATTTT,CATSRGLDKRTDTQYF
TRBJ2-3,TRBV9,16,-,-,TGTGCCAGCAGCGTAGCATCCGGGATCTACACAGATACGCAGTATTTT,CASSVASGIYTDTQYF